A single TCR beta chain is shown here with its context. This specimen belongs to a study of cytomegalovirus exposure and HLA in healthy donors. Germline CDR1 MNHEY, CDR2 SMNVEV (reference sequence). V dropped 6 bases and J dropped 5 bases, with 13 bases sitting between them. This CDR3 spans 13 amino acids. PCR was performed using 60 Vbeta and 13 Jbeta primers. Repertoires were generated with immunoSEQ multiplex PCR, while TCRdb's copy carries only in-frame clones and drops some. The profile shows 150,000 to 200,000 clones, 82% of them singletons. The TCR originated in a girl aged 10 to 17 in good health and CMV-seropositive. Material: PBMCs. The chain is built from TRBV27 and TRBJ2-5; weak D call: TRBD1 (6 bases). The CDR3 bases are TGTGCCAGCAGGGACAGTGGCTTGGAGACCCAGTACTTC. This sequence encodes CASRDSGLETQYF.